These 31 T cell receptor beta chains were sequenced from one sample in a study of T cell clones after liver transplantation. Generated by immunoSEQ multiplex PCR, the TCRdb table keeps only in-frame clones and is missing some. The sample shows around 120,000 clones, approximately 90% of them seen only once. The input for sequencing was CD4+ T cells from blood, taken 12 months after liver transplant. These receptors were collected from a human patient who received a liver transplant. Some of the T cells might come from the graft donor.

This sequence joins TRBV28 and TRBJ2-1; D call uncertain. The CDR3 covers 13 residues. Germline values: CDR1 MDHEN, CDR2 SYDVKM. The ends were cut back, 5 bases at V and 6 bases at J, with 11 bases in the middle. Here the CDR3 reads CASSTSMSNEQFF. CDR3 DNA sequence: TGTGCCAGCAGTACCTCGATGTCCAATGAGCAGTTCTTC.

This rearrangement joins TRBV28 to TRBJ2-7, with a possible D match to TRBD2 (6 bases). The germline V gene encodes CDR1 MDHEN and CDR2 SYDVKM. The CDR3 has 13 amino acids. Between the trimmed V and J ends, which lost 8 bases and 0 bases, there was a span of 11 bases. This CDR3 reads CASAAAGSYEQYF. DNA of the CDR3: TGTGCCAGCGCGGCAGCGGGCTCCTACGAGCAGTACTTC.

The chain links TRBV7-6 to TRBJ1-3; D remains unclear. The CDR3 spans 15 residues. Per the germline V gene, CDR1 is SGHVS and CDR2 is FNYEAQ. Trimming pared 2 bases from V and 0 bases from J, leaving 8 bases between. CDR3 sequence reads: CASSLTEGSGNTIYF. Written as DNA, the CDR3 is TGTGCCAGCAGCTTAACCGAGGGCTCTGGAAACACCATATATTTT.

V gene TRBV14 combines with J gene TRBJ2-5; D is perhaps TRBD1 or TRBD2 (6 bases each). The CDR3 contains 14 residues. The V end lost 5 bases, the J end lost 3 bases, and 13 bases lay between the germline ends. CDR1 SGHDN and CDR2 FVKESK come from the germline V gene. CDR3 region: CASSRRDTKETQYF. In DNA form, the CDR3 reads TGTGCCAGCAGCAGGCGGGACACAAAAGAGACCCAGTACTTC. Using reference TRBV14 and TRBJ2-5 for the parts outside the CDR3, the full variable domain is EAGVTQFPSHSVIEKGQTVTLRCDPISGHDNLYWYRRVMGKEIKFLLHFVKESKQDESGMPNNRFLAERTGGTYSTLKVQPAELEDSGVYFCASSRRDTKETQYFGPGTRLLVL.

V gene TRBV7-8 combines with J gene TRBJ2-7; D not certain. Trimming cost V 1 base and J 4 bases, with 11 bases left between them. Germline CDR1 reads SGHVS; CDR2 reads FQNEAQ. The CDR3 runs 14 residues. The CDR3 reads CASSLGGVGYEQYF. The DNA for the CDR3 is TGTGCCAGCAGCTTAGGTGGGGTGGGTTACGAGCAGTACTTC.

The chain uses TRBV19 and TRBJ2-2, with a weak D call TRBD1 (5 bases). CDR1 and CDR2 from the germline V gene are LNHDA and SQIVND (reference sequence). The CDR3 runs 13 residues. V lost 7 bases to trimming and J lost 6 bases, with 12 bases between them. CDR3 loop: CASKGNGAGELFF. Written as DNA, the CDR3 is TGTGCCAGTAAGGGGAATGGGGCCGGGGAGCTGTTTTTT.

The chain combines TRBV10-3 with TRBJ2-1, with 11 bases aligning to TRBD2. The CDR3 is 22 amino acids. Looked up from germline, CDR1 is ENHRY and CDR2 is SYGVKD. Trimming cost V 3 bases and J 8 bases; bases outside gene matches: 27. CDR3 DNA sequence: TGTGCCATCAGTGATGGTCGTCGCGGACTCTTTCAGGCTAGCGGGAGGAGAGATGAGCAGTTCTTC. Protein product: CAISDGRRGLFQASGRRDEQFF.

This clone was observed once. J is TRBJ2-3 and V is TRBV6-4, with D perhaps being TRBD1 or TRBD2 (5 bases each). V was clipped by 2 bases and J by 5 bases, with 14 bases between them. CDR1 and CDR2 from the germline V gene are MRHNA and SNTAGT. The CDR3 loop spans 15 amino acids. The CDR3 is CASSDGPGGGDTQYF. As DNA, the CDR3 is TGTGCCAGCAGTGACGGTCCAGGTGGGGGAGATACGCAGTATTTT.

This rearrangement joins TRBV5-1 to TRBJ2-1, with TRBD2 matching 7 bases. The CDR3 runs 15 residues. J lost 4 bases, V lost 0 bases, and 4 bases had no gene match. The germline gives CDR1 SGHRS, CDR2 YFSETQ. The CDR3 DNA follows: TGCGCCAGCAGCTTGGAGGGAGCGGGATACAATGAGCAGTTCTTC. The encoded protein is CASSLEGAGYNEQFF.

With regard to this clone: Other DNA sequences from this sample encode an identical CDR3 as well. The chain has TRBV7-2 and TRBJ2-1; D is unclear. Germline V lookup: CDR1 SGHTA, CDR2 FQGNSA. The CDR3 has 15 amino acids. The V gene lost 0 bases and the J gene lost 0 bases, with 6 bases spanning the gap. The CDR3 loop reads CASSLAGPSYNEQFF. The CDR3 DNA reads as TGTGCCAGCAGCTTAGCGGGTCCCTCCTACAATGAGCAGTTCTTC.

This clone was detected only once. The chain has TRBV11-3 and TRBJ2-7, with 9 bases fitting TRBD2. The CDR3 extends over 16 amino acids. Germline CDR1 and CDR2: SGHNT and YENEEA. The ends lost 4 bases at V and 0 bases at J; junction bases unmatched: 7. CDR3 bases: TGTGCCAGCAGCTATCTAGCGGGGCTGAGCTCCTACGAGCAGTACTTC. Residues: CASSYLAGLSSYEQYF.

The chain couples TRBV6-5 to TRBJ2-7; D possibly corresponds to TRBD1 (5 bases). The CDR3 has 15 amino acids. V was cut by 5 bases and J by 3 bases, with 17 bases left in between. Germline CDR1 is MNHEY and CDR2 is SVGAGI. DNA for the CDR3: TGTGCCAGCAGTCACGAGGCAGGGAAGGGCTACGAGCAGTACTTC. This codes for CASSHEAGKGYEQYF.

V gene TRBV6-5 combines with J gene TRBJ2-7; 8 bases match TRBD1. This CDR3 is built from 14 residues. The trim removed 5 bases at V and 2 bases at J, leaving 5 bases unmatched. CDR1 and CDR2 (germline): MNHEY, SVGAGI. The CDR3, as DNA: TGTGCCAGCAGTAGACAGGGGTTTACCTACGAGCAGTACTTC. Residues: CASSRQGFTYEQYF.

This sequence joins TRBV11-3 and TRBJ1-1, with D perhaps TRBD1 (6 bases). The germline V gene encodes CDR1 SGHNT and CDR2 YENEEA. V lost 4 bases and J lost 5, with 11 bases in between. The CDR3 extends over 13 amino acids. CDR3 loop: CASSYRTGTEAFF. DNA of the CDR3: TGTGCCAGCAGCTATCGCACAGGGACTGAAGCTTTCTTT.

This chain joins TRBV6-5 and TRBJ1-1; perhaps TRBD1 as D (5 bases). The V end lost 5 bases, the J end lost 5 bases, and 18 bases lay between the germline ends. The CDR3 is made up of 15 amino acids. Germline V gene sequence: CDR1 MNHEY, CDR2 SVGAGI. CDR3 coding DNA: TGTGCCAGCAGTCCCTTCGGGACCCTAGGGACTGAAGCTTTCTTT. Its protein is CASSPFGTLGTEAFF.

The chain employs TRBV5-1 and TRBJ2-1; TRBD2 aligns across 7 bases. The V gene end was trimmed by 3 bases and the J gene end by 7 bases; junction bases not matched to a gene: 10. The germline V gene encodes CDR1 SGHRS and CDR2 YFSETQ. This CDR3 is built from 15 residues. The CDR3 region is CASSSAGTTQNEQFF. CDR3 bases: TGCGCCAGCAGCTCTGCCGGGACTACCCAGAATGAGCAGTTCTTC. Using reference TRBV5-1 and TRBJ2-1 for the parts outside the CDR3, the full variable domain is KAGVTQTPRYLIKTRGQQVTLSCSPISGHRSVSWYQQTPGQGLQFLFEYFSETQRNKGNFPGRFSGRQFSNSRSEMNVSTLELGDSALYLCASSSAGTTQNEQFFGPGTRLTVL.

V and J are TRBV5-1 and TRBJ2-1; the match to TRBD2 covers 8 bases. Per germline, CDR1 SGHRS and CDR2 YFSETQ. The CDR3 is made up of 17 amino acids. V dropped 4 bases and J dropped 6; count of bases not matched to a gene: 15. CDR3 amino acids: CASSLDGSGNPSNEQFF. CDR3 nucleotides: TGCGCCAGCAGCCTGGACGGTAGCGGGAACCCCTCCAATGAGCAGTTCTTC.

The chain recombines TRBV7-3 with TRBJ2-2; 8 bases match TRBD2. Germline V gives CDR1 SGHTA, CDR2 FQGTGA. The trim removed 5 bases at V and 2 bases at J, leaving 10 bases unmatched. The CDR3 is 17 residues long. The CDR3 nucleotides are TGTGCCAGCAGCCCCCGGATGGCGGGAGGAAACACCGGGGAGCTGTTTTTT. This sequence encodes CASSPRMAGGNTGELFF.

V gene TRBV28 combines with J gene TRBJ1-3; D gene uncertain. Between the trimmed V and J ends, which lost 1 base and 4 bases, there was a span of 8 bases. The CDR3 runs 14 residues. Looked up from germline, CDR1 is MDHEN and CDR2 is SYDVKM. This CDR3 is CASSLSGNGNTIYF. The CDR3 DNA follows: TGTGCCAGCAGTTTATCGGGGAACGGAAACACCATATATTTT. Looking up the rest from reference TRBV28 and TRBJ1-3 gives the full variable domain: DVKVTQSSRYLVKRTGEKVFLECVQDMDHENMFWYRQDPGLGLRLIYFSYDVKMKEKGDIPEGYSVSREKKERFSLILESASTNQTSMYLCASSLSGNGNTIYFGEGSWLTVV.

This clone is a singleton in its sample. The rearrangement links TRBV14 to TRBJ2-1, with 13 bases lining up with TRBD2. The CDR3 has 16 amino acids. Germline loops: CDR1 SGHDN, CDR2 FVKESK. J was trimmed by 6 bases and V by 2 bases; bases with no gene match: 4. This CDR3 reads CASSQPRLAGGNEQFF. CDR3 in DNA: TGTGCCAGCAGCCAACCCAGACTAGCGGGGGGCAATGAGCAGTTCTTC.

The rearrangement links TRBV30 to TRBJ2-2; TRBD1 aligns across 7 bases. CDR1 GTSNPN and CDR2 SVGIG come from the germline V gene (reference sequence). The CDR3 runs 14 residues. The V segment lost 3 bases and the J segment 7 bases; nucleotides outside the gene matches: 8. CDR3 loop: CAWSGLTGVGELFF. DNA of the CDR3: TGTGCCTGGAGCGGTCTCACAGGGGTCGGGGAGCTGTTTTTT. Drawing the rest from reference TRBV30 and TRBJ2-2, the complete variable domain is SQTIHQWPATLVQPVGSPLSLECTVEGTSNPNLYWYRQAAGRGLQLLFYSVGIGQISSEVPQNLSASRPQDRQFILSSKKLLLSDSGFYLCAWSGLTGVGELFFGEGSRLTVL.

The chain joins TRBV23-1 to TRBJ2-2, with 10 bases lining up with TRBD2. TRBV23-1 carries the ORF label, with uncertain function. This CDR3 is built from 15 residues. V lost 4 bases and J lost 4; bases outside the gene matches: 3. CDR3 in DNA: TGCGCCAGCAGTCTGATAGCGGGAGGCACCGGGGAGCTGTTTTTT. Translated: CASSLIAGGTGELFF.

The CDR3 loop reads CASKGQGYTGELFF. In DNA form, the CDR3 reads TGTGCCAGCAAGGGACAGGGGTACACCGGGGAGCTGTTTTTT. This chain connects TRBV6-1 to TRBJ2-2, with 10 positions matching TRBD1. Germline V gene sequence: CDR1 MNHNS, CDR2 SASEGT. J gave up 3 bases and V 7 bases, and 2 bases lay outside the gene matches. The CDR3 is 14 amino acids.

This clone showed up just a few times. Additional DNA sequences in this sample encode the identical CDR3. V and J are TRBV19 and TRBJ2-7; tentatively, D is TRBD1 (6 bases). CDR1 and CDR2 (germline): LNHDA, SQIVND (reference sequence). V lost 8 bases and J lost 0, with 11 bases in between. This CDR3 is built from 13 residues. CDR3 DNA sequence: TGTGCCAGTTCCCGGGACAACTCCTACGAGCAGTACTTC. It translates to CASSRDNSYEQYF.

This clone has a single count. The chain is built from TRBV6-1 and TRBJ1-3; D ambiguous. The ends were cut back, 2 bases at V and 1 base at J, with 6 bases in the middle. The V gene's germline CDR1 is MNHNS and CDR2 SASEGT. The CDR3 has 14 amino acids. Written as DNA, the CDR3 is TGTGCCAGCAGTGAACGGAGTTCTGGAAACACCATATATTTT. Its protein product is CASSERSSGNTIYF.

This chain connects TRBV7-9 to TRBJ2-1; D not resolved. The germline CDR1 and CDR2 sequences are SEHNR and FQNEAQ (reference sequence). The V end lost 8 bases, the J end lost 5 bases, and 16 bases lay between the germline ends. The CDR3 length is 14 residues. The CDR3 DNA follows: TGTGCCAGCCACGCGGTTAACGCCGACAATGAGCAGTTCTTC. This encodes CASHAVNADNEQFF.

This clone was counted once. V is TRBV7-3 and J is TRBJ2-7; D is undetermined. The V gene's germline CDR1 is SGHTA and CDR2 FQGTGA. The CDR3 runs to 12 residues. V dropped 7 bases and J dropped 0 bases, with 7 bases sitting between them. The CDR3 spells CASTQSSYEQYF. The CDR3 nucleotides read TGTGCCAGCACCCAGAGCTCCTACGAGCAGTACTTC.

The chain uses TRBV29-1 and TRBJ2-7; 8 nucleotides match TRBD2. Germline values: CDR1 SQVTM, CDR2 ANQGSEA. The V gene end was trimmed by 4 bases and the J gene end by 4 bases; junction bases not matched to a gene: 6. CDR3 length: 13 amino acids. CDR3 loop: CSVVGGAGYEQYF. The DNA of the CDR3 is TGCAGCGTTGTCGGGGGGGCGGGGTACGAGCAGTACTTC.

This chain joins TRBV2 and TRBJ2-5, with D possibly being TRBD2 (6 bases). Germline V CDR1 and CDR2: SNHLY, FYNNEI. This CDR3 region has 15 residues. Deletions cut 7 bases from V and 1 base from J, with 16 bases between. In DNA form, the CDR3 reads TGTGCCAGCACCGCGGGCGGGAAAGTCCAAGAGACCCAGTACTTC. Protein sequence: CASTAGGKVQETQYF.

The chain joins TRBV19 to TRBJ2-1, with 9 bases fitting TRBD2. This CDR3 contains 15 residues. V trimming: 6 bases; J trimming: 5 bases; junction bases outside the gene matches: 8. Germline values: CDR1 LNHDA, CDR2 SQIVND (reference sequence). The chain's CDR3 is CASSLSGSSDNEQFF. Here the CDR3 DNA reads TGTGCCAGTAGCCTTAGCGGGAGTAGCGACAATGAGCAGTTCTTC.

The chain combines TRBV7-6 with TRBJ1-1; D not certain. CDR3 size: 14 residues. Germline-derived CDR1 and CDR2 are SGHVS and FNYEAQ. V lost 5 bases to trimming and J lost 7 bases, with 17 bases between them. The CDR3 nucleotides are TGTGCCAGCAGCCCGGACTGGCGGCTACATGAAGCTTTCTTT. It specifies CASSPDWRLHEAFF. The entire variable domain, with the rest obtained from reference TRBV7-6 and TRBJ1-1, is as follows: GAGVSQSPRYKVTKRGQDVALRCDPISGHVSLYWYRQALGQGPEFLTYFNYEAQQDKSGLPNDRFSAERPEGSISTLTIQRTEQRDSAMYRCASSPDWRLHEAFFGQGTRLTVV.